The 23 T cell receptor beta chains listed next were all sequenced from one sample in a study of T cell responses to AZD1222 COVID-19 vaccine. TCRdb's table, derived via immunoSEQ multiplex PCR, lists solely in-frame clones and lacks some. The sample contains about 270,000 clones, about 94% of which appear only once. Source: peripheral blood, taken 28 days after the second AZD1222 dose. These receptors were taken from an adult who received the AZD1222 COVID-19 vaccine.

V gene TRBV25-1 combines with J gene TRBJ1-5; 7 bases map to TRBD1. This CDR3 comprises 15 residues. Germline CDR1 and CDR2: MGHDK and SYGVNS. V was clipped by 9 bases and J by 10 bases; unmatched bases: 18. CDR3: CARNPGQADLDPQHF. The CDR3 DNA is TGTGCCAGGAACCCCGGACAGGCTGACTTAGATCCCCAGCATTTT. The variable domain in full, with the rest retrieved from reference TRBV25-1 and TRBJ1-5, is EADIYQTPRYLVIGTGKKITLECSQTMGHDKMYWYQQDPGMELHLIHYSYGVNSTEKGDLSSESTVSRIRTEHFPLTLESARPSHTSQYLCARNPGQADLDPQHFGDGTRLSIL.

The rearrangement uses TRBV28 and TRBJ1-4; maybe TRBD1 (6 bases). Deletions cut 3 bases from V and 5 bases from J, with 13 bases between. The CDR3 loop spans 15 amino acids. Germline V gene sequence: CDR1 MDHEN, CDR2 SYDVKM. The CDR3 DNA reads as TGTGCCAGCAGTTTGCTCGGACAGCAGAATGAAAAACTGTTTTTT. Its protein product is CASSLLGQQNEKLFF.

V usage is TRBV6-2 or TRBV6-3 and J usage is TRBJ1-1; D unresolved. There are 12 residues in the CDR3. Germline assignment: CDR1 MNHEY and CDR2 SVGEGT. Trimming removed 0 bases at V and 1 base at J, with 0 bases between. CDR3 sequence (DNA): TGTGCCAGCAGTTACTCGAACACTGAAGCTTTCTTT. Its protein is CASSYSNTEAFF.

This sequence joins TRBV29-1 and TRBJ2-7, with TRBD1 identical over 9 bases. Germline V gives CDR1 SQVTM, CDR2 ANQGSEA. The CDR3 totals 12 residues. Losses at the gene ends were 4 bases for V and 5 bases for J; bases not matched to a gene: 3. The DNA of the CDR3 is TGCAGCGTTGGACAGGGGGGCCACGAGCAGTACTTC. Its translation is CSVGQGGHEQYF.

This chain links TRBV7-8 with TRBJ1-3; D possibly corresponds to TRBD1 (5 bases). This CDR3 region has 15 residues. Germline V gene lookup returns CDR1 SGHVS and CDR2 FQNEAQ. V was shortened by 5 bases and J by 4 bases, with 15 bases between the two germline ends. This CDR3 reads CASSLTWTRGNTIYF. Written as DNA, the CDR3 is TGTGCCAGCAGCCTAACGTGGACACGAGGAAACACCATATATTTT.

This chain connects TRBV4-3 to TRBJ1-3; maybe TRBD1 (6 bases). Germline V gene sequence: CDR1 LGHNA, CDR2 YSLEER. The CDR3 is 15 amino acids. V was cut by 1 base and J by 4 bases, with 11 bases left in between. CDR3 residues: CASSQGQGSGNTIYF. The CDR3 DNA reads as TGCGCCAGCAGCCAAGGGCAGGGGTCGGGAAACACCATATATTTT.

The chain has TRBV20-1 and TRBJ1-1; D remains unclear. The CDR3 loop spans 10 amino acids. Germline lookup yields CDR1 DFQATT and CDR2 SNEGSKA (reference sequence). Trimming removed 3 bases from V and 4 bases from J, with 3 bases in between. CDR3 protein: CSARGTEAFF. CDR3 bases: TGCAGTGCTAGGGGCACTGAAGCTTTCTTT.

This clone was seen only once. The chain recombines TRBV7-9 with TRBJ2-3; TRBD2 agrees at 14 bases. CDR3 length equals 16 residues. CDR1 is SEHNR and CDR2 is FQNEAQ in the germline V gene (reference sequence). J lost 5 bases, V lost 5 bases, and 6 bases had no gene match. CDR3 loop: CASSLGLAGGEDTQYF. The CDR3 DNA is TGTGCCAGCAGCCTTGGACTAGCGGGGGGCGAAGATACGCAGTATTTT.

This chain links TRBV28 with TRBJ1-1; no clear D. This CDR3 has 11 amino acids. V lost 4 bases and J lost 6, with 6 bases in between. CDR1 and CDR2 (germline): MDHEN, SYDVKM. In nucleotides, the CDR3 is TGTGCCAGCAGTTACCCCCCTGAAGCTTTCTTT. Translating gives CASSYPPEAFF.

V is TRBV6-5 and J is TRBJ1-2; D gene uncertain. Germline CDR1 MNHEY, CDR2 SVGAGI. This CDR3 is 12 amino acids long. Between the trimmed V and J ends, which lost 2 bases and 1 base, there was a span of 2 bases. CDR3 DNA: TGTGCCAGCAGTTACAATAACTATGGCTACACCTTC. Amino acid sequence: CASSYNNYGYTF.

The V call is TRBV5-1, the J call TRBJ2-2; D is undetermined. Germline V gene data show CDR1 as SGHRS and CDR2 as YFSETQ. The CDR3 spans 14 residues. Trimming pared 4 bases from V and 3 bases from J, leaving 10 bases between. The CDR3 loop is CASSPRADTGELFF. CDR3 sequence (DNA): TGCGCCAGCAGCCCCCGGGCTGACACCGGGGAGCTGTTTTTT.

The chain is built from TRBV13 and TRBJ2-7, with 12 nucleotides matching TRBD1. Germline-derived CDR1 and CDR2 are PRHDT and FYEKMQ (reference sequence). CDR3 length equals 16 residues. Unmatched junction bases numbered 8, after V lost 3 bases and J lost 5 bases. CDR3 sequence reads: CASSFPGQGAFDEQYF. The CDR3 DNA is TGTGCCAGCAGCTTCCCGGGACAGGGGGCTTTCGACGAGCAGTACTTC.

The chain is built from TRBV5-1 and TRBJ2-7; D remains unclear. Germline V gene sequence: CDR1 SGHRS, CDR2 YFSETQ. The germline V and J ends were trimmed by 4 bases and 7 bases, with 12 bases remaining between them. The CDR3 runs 12 residues. CDR3 sequence: CASSPFGVEQYF. The CDR3 DNA reads TGCGCCAGCAGCCCCTTTGGGGTTGAGCAGTACTTC.

The rearrangement links TRBV5-5 to TRBJ2-1; tentative D call: TRBD2 (6 bases). Trimming pared 3 bases from V and 7 bases from J, leaving 14 bases between. There are 14 residues in the CDR3. Germline lookup yields CDR1 SGHKS and CDR2 YYEKEE (reference sequence). The CDR3 spells CASSSGTYTNEQFF. The CDR3 DNA reads as TGTGCCAGCAGCTCCGGGACTTATACAAATGAGCAGTTCTTC.

V usage is TRBV5-1 and J usage is TRBJ2-5; perhaps TRBD2 as D (6 bases). Trimming took 0 bases from V and 4 from J, leaving 10 bases between them. The CDR3 spans 14 residues. The germline gives CDR1 SGHRS, CDR2 YFSETQ. CDR3 in amino acids: CASSLVAGRETQYF. The CDR3 coding sequence is TGCGCCAGCAGCTTGGTGGCGGGGCGAGAGACCCAGTACTTC.

This chain links TRBV2 with TRBJ2-2, with D maybe TRBD2 (6 bases). Trimming left V 3 bases short and J 0 bases short, with 17 bases between. Germline V gene lookup returns CDR1 SNHLY and CDR2 FYNNEI. This CDR3 has 18 residues. CDR3 bases: TGTGCCAGCAGTGAGCCAAAAGGGACTTTCACGAACACCGGGGAGCTGTTTTTT. Its protein product is CASSEPKGTFTNTGELFF. Using reference TRBV2 and TRBJ2-2 for the parts outside the CDR3, the full variable domain is EPEVTQTPSHQVTQMGQEVILRCVPISNHLYFYWYRQILGQKVEFLVSFYNNEISEKSEIFDDQFSVERPDGSNFTLKIRSTKLEDSAMYFCASSEPKGTFTNTGELFFGEGSRLTVL.

The chain has TRBV3-1 (or the pseudogene TRBV3-2) and TRBJ2-2; TRBD2 matches at 7 bases. After removal of 4 bases from V and 6 bases from J, the junction contained 8 bases not matched to a gene. CDR1 LGHDT and CDR2 YNNKEL come from the germline V gene (reference sequence). The CDR3 sequence is 15 residues long. DNA of the CDR3: TGTGCCAGCAGCCGAGTTACTAGCGCCGCCGGGGAGCTGTTTTTT. Its protein product is CASSRVTSAAGELFF.

CDR3 DNA sequence: TGTGCCAGCAGTACTTCCGGGACAGGGTCCTACGAGCAGTACTTC. Translating gives CASSTSGTGSYEQYF. This chain connects TRBV28 to TRBJ2-7, with 9 positions matching TRBD1. The CDR3 contains 15 residues. From germline, CDR1 is MDHEN and CDR2 SYDVKM. Trimming took 5 bases from V and 1 from J; bases not matched to a gene: 6.

The rearrangement links TRBV4-1 to TRBJ1-1, with 8 nucleotides matching TRBD1. Germline CDR1 is MGHRA and CDR2 is YSYEKL. Unmatched junction bases numbered 5, after V lost 3 bases and J lost 5 bases. The CDR3 sequence is 14 residues long. DNA of the CDR3: TGCGCCAGCAGCCACCTACAGGGGGTTACTGAAGCTTTCTTT. Translation: CASSHLQGVTEAFF.

The genes are TRBV7-9 and TRBJ1-2, with TRBD1 identical over 7 bases. V lost 4 bases, J lost 5 bases, and 13 bases stayed unmatched. CDR1 and CDR2 from the germline V gene are SEHNR and FQNEAQ (reference sequence). The CDR3 is 16 residues long. CDR3 amino acids: CASSSPETGVGYGYTF. As DNA, the CDR3 is TGTGCCAGCAGCTCCCCCGAAACAGGGGTAGGGTATGGCTACACCTTC.

This chain joins TRBV10-3 and TRBJ1-5; TRBD1 matches at 7 bases. V lost 8 bases to trimming and J lost 0 bases; unmatched junction nucleotides: 4. The CDR3 is 14 residues long. Germline loops: CDR1 ENHRY, CDR2 SYGVKD. Here the CDR3 DNA reads TGTGCCATCCAGGGGGACCGTAGCAATCAGCCCCAGCATTTT. This gives the protein CAIQGDRSNQPQHF.

V gene TRBV19 combines with J gene TRBJ1-2, with 7 bases lining up with TRBD1. The CDR3 extends over 15 amino acids. The V segment lost 7 bases and the J segment 0 bases; nucleotides outside the gene matches: 8. Germline lookup yields CDR1 LNHDA and CDR2 SQIVND (reference sequence). In DNA, the CDR3 is TGTGCCAGTAACCCGACAGGGCTTGCTAACTATGGCTACACCTTC. It translates to CASNPTGLANYGYTF.

The CDR3 region is CATSDSVGDTQYF. The CDR3 coding sequence is TGTGCCACCAGTGACTCTGTAGGGGATACGCAGTATTTT. The genes are TRBV24-1 and TRBJ2-3; D gene unclear. This CDR3 has 13 residues. V was cut by 4 bases and J by 6 bases, with 10 bases left in between. The V gene's germline CDR1 is KGHDR and CDR2 SFDVKD.